The 18 T cell receptor beta chains listed next were all sequenced from one sample in a study of blood T cells in healthy people across ages. It was with a sample-barcoded 5' primer and a J-beta primer mix that a second PCR of about 7 to 12 cycles was run. TCRdb passed the 5' RACE reads through MiXCR, listing each CDR3 protein once. The sample carries some 1.1 million distinct CDR3 sequences, more than 30% recorded once. Source material: blood. The receptors here all came from a man between 18 and 29 years old in good health.

This clonotype was observed a few times. A much bigger clone sits one base away, suggesting this may be a read error. The chain employs TRBV9 and TRBJ2-7; no definite D call. This CDR3 is 13 amino acids long. The germline V and J ends were trimmed by 4 bases and 7 bases, with 15 bases remaining between them. Germline V gene lookup returns CDR1 SGDLS and CDR2 YYNGEE. DNA for the CDR3: TGTGCCAGCAGCCCTTGGGGTAGCCGTGAGCAGTACTTC. Protein product: CASSPWGSREQYF.

This clonotype was counted between two and nine times. V usage is TRBV13 and J usage is TRBJ1-4, with D unresolved. Germline V gene sequence: CDR1 PRHDT, CDR2 FYEKMQ (reference sequence). The CDR3 totals 14 residues. The V gene lost 4 bases and the J gene lost 2 bases, with 8 bases spanning the gap. CDR3 coding DNA: TGTGCCAGCAGCTCCGACACGACTAATGAAAAACTGTTTTTT. Residues: CASSSDTTNEKLFF.

This clonotype was seen ten or more times. This chain's CDR3 is CASSSPGSSYNEQFF. The CDR3 DNA follows: TGTGCCAGCAGTTCCCCAGGTAGCTCCTACAATGAGCAGTTCTTC. The chain combines TRBV12-3 or TRBV12-4 with TRBJ2-1; the D is unclear. The CDR3 sequence is 15 residues long. V lost 4 bases and J 0 bases, leaving 10 bases between the germline ends.

Only a few counts were recorded for this clonotype. The gene calls are TRBV6-2 or TRBV6-3 and TRBJ2-7, with D perhaps matching TRBD1 (5 bases). This CDR3 comprises 14 residues. Germline loops: CDR1 MNHEY, CDR2 SVGEGT. V was pared by 7 bases and J by 0 bases, with 13 bases between. This CDR3 is CASIPRTGSYEQYF. In nucleotides, the CDR3 is TGTGCCAGCATTCCACGAACAGGCTCCTACGAGCAGTACTTC.

This clonotype appeared many times. V usage is TRBV25-1 and J usage is TRBJ2-1; a weak D match, TRBD1 (5 bases). The V and J ends lost 8 bases and 7 bases respectively, with 9 bases between them. The CDR3 sequence is 11 residues long. In germline, CDR1 is MGHDK, CDR2 SYGVNS. The CDR3 DNA is TGTGCCAGCTTAGGGGTTAATGAGCAGTTCTTC. Translating gives CASLGVNEQFF.

This clonotype was counted a few times. The chain combines TRBV28 with TRBJ1-2, with TRBD1 matching over 10 bases. The germline gives CDR1 MDHEN, CDR2 SYDVKM. The CDR3 spans 14 residues. V was pared by 3 bases and J by 3 bases, with 1 base of the junction left unmatched. The CDR3 nucleotides read TGTGCCAGCAGTTTGACAGGGGGCGACTATGGCTACACCTTC. It encodes CASSLTGGDYGYTF.

The V gene is TRBV7-7, the J gene TRBJ2-1; TRBD2 matches at 11 bases. V dropped 4 bases and J dropped 5; count of bases not matched to a gene: 4. Germline CDR1 and CDR2: SSHAT and FNYEAQ (reference sequence). There are 15 residues in the CDR3. For the CDR3, the DNA is TGTGCCAGCAGCTCACTAGCGGGGGAGAACAATGAGCAGTTCTTC. Translation: CASSSLAGENNEQFF.

The chain joins TRBV7-2 to TRBJ1-1; no definite D call. V lost 4 bases, J lost 0 bases, and 12 bases lay in between. CDR1 and CDR2 from the germline V gene are SGHTA and FQGNSA. This CDR3 spans 15 amino acids. The CDR3 coding sequence is TGTGCCAGCAGCTCCCGACTCAGCATGAACACTGAAGCTTTCTTT. This encodes CASSSRLSMNTEAFF.

This clonotype has a handful of counts. J is TRBJ1-2 and V is TRBV7-2; 8 positions agree with TRBD1. Germline assignment: CDR1 SGHTA and CDR2 FQGNSA. The CDR3 is 18 residues long. Trimming removed 1 base from V and 7 bases from J; junction bases left unmatched: 17. The CDR3 loop reads CASSLDFRAGGRGGGYTF. The CDR3 DNA sequence: TGTGCCAGCAGCTTAGATTTCAGGGCAGGGGGCCGGGGTGGTGGCTACACCTTC.

V and J are TRBV20-1 and TRBJ2-5; D unclear. V lost 1 base to trimming and J lost 1 base, with 7 bases between them. Germline CDR1 reads DFQATT; CDR2 reads SNEGSKA (reference sequence). This CDR3 has 13 amino acids. CDR3 sequence (DNA): TGCAGTGCTAGAGTTGGGTCCCAAGAGACCCAGTACTTC. Its protein is CSARVGSQETQYF.

CDR3 sequence (DNA): TGTGCCAGCAGTGAATACGGGCGACAGGCCAGGGAGCAGTACTTC. It translates to CASSEYGRQAREQYF. V and J are TRBV25-1 and TRBJ2-7, with a tentative D call TRBD1 (6 bases). The CDR3 sequence is 15 residues long. Looked up from germline, CDR1 is MGHDK and CDR2 is SYGVNS. V gave up 0 bases and J gave up 7 bases, with 16 bases separating them.

Here the CDR3 DNA reads TGTGCCAGCAGTTTGCCCTCCAGCGGGGGATCAACGGATACGCAGTATTTT. It translates to CASSLPSSGGSTDTQYF. J is TRBJ2-3 and V is TRBV28; 8 positions agree with TRBD2. The J segment lost 6 bases and the V segment lost 3 bases, leaving 14 bases of the junction unmatched. CDR3 length: 17 amino acids. CDR1 and CDR2 from the germline V gene are MDHEN and SYDVKM.

The V gene is TRBV4-1, the J gene TRBJ2-1; 10 positions agree with TRBD1. This CDR3 spans 15 amino acids. Germline V CDR1 and CDR2: MGHRA, YSYEKL. V was clipped by 1 base and J by 10 bases; unmatched bases: 7. The CDR3 is CASSQVNGQGGEQFF. CDR3 DNA: TGCGCCAGCAGCCAAGTGAATGGACAGGGGGGAGAGCAGTTCTTC.

The chain uses TRBV7-2 and TRBJ2-2; D perhaps matches TRBD1 (6 bases). Trimming pared 5 bases from V and 6 bases from J, leaving 10 bases between. The CDR3 totals 13 residues. Germline V gene lookup returns CDR1 SGHTA and CDR2 FQGNSA. The CDR3 here is CASSPGVAGELFF. CDR3 DNA: TGTGCCAGCAGCCCAGGGGTGGCCGGGGAGCTGTTTTTT.

The V and J genes are TRBV7-9 and TRBJ2-7; D remains unclear. There are 12 residues in the CDR3. The V end was cut by 7 bases, the J end by 7 bases, with 14 bases between. The V gene's germline CDR1 is SEHNR and CDR2 FQNEAQ (reference sequence). The DNA for the CDR3 is TGTGCCAGCATGAGCCATCACAATGAGCAGTACTTC. Encoded protein: CASMSHHNEQYF.

The chain joins TRBV11-2 to TRBJ1-1; D might be TRBD1 (5 bases). Germline V lookup: CDR1 SGHAT, CDR2 FQNNGV. Trimming shortened V by 2 bases and J by 11 bases, and 15 bases separated the two germline ends. CDR3 length: 13 residues. The CDR3 loop is CASSLSGGTSAFF. CDR3 DNA sequence: TGTGCCAGCAGCTTATCAGGCGGGACGTCGGCTTTCTTT.

The chain uses TRBV4-3 and TRBJ2-1, with TRBD1 matching 9 bases. Losses at the gene ends were 3 bases for V and 8 bases for J; bases not matched to a gene: 8. This CDR3 is built from 15 residues. CDR1 is LGHNA, CDR2 YSLEER, per germline. The CDR3 nucleotides are TGCGCCAGCAGCCAGCAGGGACAGGGTAATGATGAGCAGTTCTTC. Its protein product is CASSQQGQGNDEQFF.

This clonotype was detected ten times or more. The gene calls are TRBV10-3 and TRBJ2-1; no definite D call. Per the germline V gene, CDR1 is ENHRY and CDR2 is SYGVKD. The CDR3 has 13 residues. Deletions cut 11 bases from V and 4 bases from J, with 15 bases between. The CDR3 nucleotides read TGTGCCTCCCAAGGTTTTAGTTACAATGAGCAGTTCTTC. Its protein is CASQGFSYNEQFF.